This TCR beta chain is from a study of OX40 agonist ivuxolimab in advanced cancers. Study-wide background: Antecedent anti-PD-1, anti-PD-L1 or anti-CTLA-4 therapy was permissible, with around 40% having received some.

Trimming took 6 bases from V and 9 from J; bases not matched to a gene: 15. From germline, CDR1 is WNHNN and CDR2 SYGVQD (reference sequence). CDR3 length: 17 amino acids. The table came from immunoSEQ multiplex PCR; TCRdb's copy has only in-frame clones and leaves some out. The sample consists of fewer than 80,000 clones, 89% of them appearing once. Source: CD4+ or CD8+ T cells sorted from blood, taken in a trial of the OX40 agonist ivuxolimab. The clonotype originates from an adult with an advanced solid tumor such as melanoma, head and neck, liver or kidney cancer. The J gene is TRBJ1-5, the V gene TRBV10-1, with 12 bases aligning to TRBD1. In DNA, the CDR3 is TGCGCCAGCAGCGCCCTCGTCCGGGACAGGGGGCGCCGGCCCCAGCATTTT. Residues: CASSALVRDRGRRPQHF.